One and the same sample provided the 27 T cell receptor beta chains below, sequenced in a study of T cells after posttransplantation cyclophosphamide (dated by TCRdb to about 2016). The intended sense of this specimen's treatment or condition label: high-dose cyclophosphamide on days +3 and +4 as single-agent GVHD prophylaxis. Patients in the PTCy group got busulfan and fludarabine conditioning, a marrow graft from a related or unrelated donor, and cyclophosphamide on days +3 and +4. The library came from the immunoSEQ multiplex PCR assay. TCRdb's version of the immuneACCESS table is confined to in-frame rearrangements and falls short of the full clone set. An unresolved V gene accounts for under half of the shortfall where checked; the remainder is of unknown origin. Recorded for this sample are 1,500 to 2,000 clones; 70% to 80% of them occurred a single time. Of the sample, 15% to 25% falls within the top ten clones.

Sequences were derived from PBMCs, sampled less than 320 days after allogeneic stem cell transplant with posttransplant cyclophosphamide. These receptors were collected from a male patient in his thirties who received an allogeneic stem cell transplant from a related donor, was CMV-positive, and had acute GVHD only. After a transplant, some T cells may have been passed on by the graft donor.

The chain links TRBV10-1 to TRBJ2-7; a weak D match, TRBD1 (5 bases). V lost 0 bases and J lost 5, with 14 bases in between. The CDR3 covers 15 residues. CDR1 WNHNN and CDR2 SYGVQD come from the germline V gene (reference sequence). The CDR3: CASSESGQVRDEQYF. CDR3 nucleotides: TGCGCCAGCAGTGAGTCCGGGCAGGTCAGGGACGAGCAGTACTTC.

The V and J genes are TRBV10-3 and TRBJ2-2; 7 bases match TRBD1. The CDR3 sequence is 15 residues long. The ends lost 10 bases at V and 7 bases at J; junction bases unmatched: 15. Germline values: CDR1 ENHRY, CDR2 SYGVKD. CDR3 bases: TGTGCCACCTGTGAGAGACAGGGAATGGGCGGGGAGCTGTTTTTT. The encoded protein is CATCERQGMGGELFF.

The chain uses TRBV27 and TRBJ1-4; 7 nucleotides line up with TRBD1. Per the germline V gene, CDR1 is MNHEY and CDR2 is SMNVEV (reference sequence). The CDR3 has 16 residues. V lost 5 bases and J lost 0; bases outside the gene matches: 6. The chain's CDR3 is CASSPTGWPTNEKLFF. The CDR3 region has the DNA TGTGCCAGCAGTCCGACAGGGTGGCCAACTAATGAAAAACTGTTTTTT.

V is TRBV6-1 and J is TRBJ2-2, with 8 bases that match TRBD1. CDR3 length: 14 residues. The trim removed 4 bases at V and 7 bases at J, leaving 5 bases unmatched. From germline, CDR1 is MNHNS and CDR2 SASEGT. The CDR3 reads CASSGQGAGGELFF. The CDR3, as DNA: TGTGCCAGCAGTGGTCAGGGGGCCGGCGGGGAGCTGTTTTTT.

This clone was seen just once. V and J are TRBV7-2 and TRBJ2-7; 12 nucleotides agree with TRBD2. Losses at the gene ends were 2 bases for V and 0 bases for J; bases not matched to a gene: 8. The CDR3 runs 18 residues. The germline CDR1 and CDR2 sequences are SGHTA and FQGNSA. The DNA for the CDR3 is TGTGCCAGCAGCTTACGGGTACTAGCGGGGGGTTTCTCCTACGAGCAGTACTTC. Amino acids: CASSLRVLAGGFSYEQYF. Full variable domain (outside the CDR3, taken from reference TRBV7-2 and TRBJ2-7): GAGVSQSPSNKVTEKGKDVELRCDPISGHTALYWYRQSLGQGLEFLIYFQGNSAPDKSGLPSDRFSAERTGGSVSTLTIQRTQQEDSAVYLCASSLRVLAGGFSYEQYFGPGTRLTVT.

V usage is TRBV18 and J usage is TRBJ2-7, with a weak D call TRBD1 (6 bases). V was shortened by 6 bases and J by 0 bases, with 9 bases between the two germline ends. Germline V CDR1 and CDR2: KGHSH, LQKENI. The CDR3 extends over 13 amino acids. The CDR3 DNA follows: TGTGCCAGCTCCCGGACAGCCTCCTACGAGCAGTACTTC. Translated: CASSRTASYEQYF. The variable domain in full, completed from reference TRBV18 and TRBJ2-7, reads NAGVMQNPRHLVRRRGQEARLRCSPMKGHSHVYWYRQLPEEGLKFMVYLQKENIIDESGMPKERFSAEFPKEGPSILRIQQVVRGDSAAYFCASSRTASYEQYFGPGTRLTVT.

This clone appeared once. This CDR3 is CASSVDRTLGEQYF. The CDR3 DNA sequence: TGTGCCAGCAGTGTCGACAGAACCCTGGGTGAGCAGTACTTC. The chain links TRBV2 to TRBJ2-7; D may be TRBD1 (5 bases). There are 14 residues in the CDR3. V was pared by 4 bases and J by 7 bases, with 17 bases between. The germline V gene encodes CDR1 SNHLY and CDR2 FYNNEI. Looking up the rest from reference TRBV2 and TRBJ2-7 gives the full variable domain: EPEVTQTPSHQVTQMGQEVILRCVPISNHLYFYWYRQILGQKVEFLVSFYNNEISEKSEIFDDQFSVERPDGSNFTLKIRSTKLEDSAMYFCASSVDRTLGEQYFGPGTRLTVT.

The CDR3 DNA reads TGTGCCAGCAGACGTTTGGAGACCAGTAACTATGGCTACACCTTC. It codes for CASRRLETSNYGYTF. The rearrangement uses TRBV5-6 and TRBJ1-2; D gene uncertain. The CDR3 covers 15 residues. Trimming left V 5 bases short and J 1 base short, with 15 bases between. Germline V CDR1 and CDR2: SGHDT, YYEEEE.

The chain has TRBV7-6 and TRBJ2-7; D perhaps matches TRBD1 (6 bases). The germline CDR1 and CDR2 sequences are SGHVS and FNYEAQ. The CDR3 extends over 15 amino acids. V was cut by 5 bases and J by 2 bases, with 16 bases left in between. CDR3 DNA sequence: TGTGCCAGCAGCCCCCGGACAGAACCTACCTACGAGCAGTACTTC. As protein: CASSPRTEPTYEQYF. The entire variable domain, with the rest obtained from reference TRBV7-6 and TRBJ2-7, is as follows: GAGVSQSPRYKVTKRGQDVALRCDPISGHVSLYWYRQALGQGPEFLTYFNYEAQQDKSGLPNDRFSAERPEGSISTLTIQRTEQRDSAMYRCASSPRTEPTYEQYFGPGTRLTVT.

The rearrangement links TRBV27 to TRBJ1-2, with D perhaps matching TRBD1 (6 bases). This CDR3 region has 13 residues. Germline-derived CDR1 and CDR2 are MNHEY and SMNVEV (reference sequence). Deletions cut 6 bases from V and 5 bases from J, with 13 bases between. The CDR3: CASRPGTTYGYTF. The CDR3 coding sequence is TGTGCCAGCAGACCGGGGACAACGTATGGCTACACCTTC.

The chain employs TRBV7-9 and TRBJ2-7; 11 nucleotides agree with TRBD1. The CDR3 length is 13 residues. Germline V lookup: CDR1 SEHNR, CDR2 FQNEAQ (reference sequence). With 5 bases clipped from V and 4 bases from J, the junction kept 1 base outside the gene matches. CDR3 nucleotide sequence: TGTGCCAGCAGCCGGGACAGGGGGTACGAGCAGTACTTC. Translation: CASSRDRGYEQYF.

This clone was observed a single time. The rearrangement links TRBV18 to TRBJ2-1; 7 bases are shared with TRBD1. This CDR3 is built from 15 residues. V lost 3 bases to trimming and J lost 0 bases; unmatched junction nucleotides: 2. CDR1 is KGHSH, CDR2 LQKENI, per germline. CDR3 protein: CASSPAGGSYNEQFF. CDR3 in DNA: TGTGCCAGCTCACCTGCAGGGGGCTCCTACAATGAGCAGTTCTTC. The complete variable domain, with remaining parts taken from reference TRBV18 and TRBJ2-1, reads NAGVMQNPRHLVRRRGQEARLRCSPMKGHSHVYWYRQLPEEGLKFMVYLQKENIIDESGMPKERFSAEFPKEGPSILRIQQVVRGDSAAYFCASSPAGGSYNEQFFGPGTRLTVL.

V is TRBV7-9 and J is TRBJ1-1; weak D call: TRBD1 (5 bases). The CDR3 loop spans 14 amino acids. Germline V CDR1 and CDR2: SEHNR, FQNEAQ (reference sequence). V lost 1 base, J lost 1 base, and 7 bases lay in between. The CDR3 spells CASSLGDSNTEAFF. CDR3 DNA: TGTGCCAGCAGCTTAGGGGACTCGAACACTGAAGCTTTCTTT.

The V gene is TRBV5-1, the J gene TRBJ2-7; D not resolved. V was cut by 0 bases and J by 4 bases, with 26 bases left in between. CDR1 is SGHRS, CDR2 YFSETQ, per germline. CDR3 length: 19 amino acids. The CDR3: CASSLAVIPHRGGAYEQYF. The CDR3 nucleotides read TGCGCCAGCAGCTTGGCCGTCATCCCCCATCGCGGTGGAGCTTACGAGCAGTACTTC.

The chain carries TRBV6-6 and TRBJ2-1; TRBD2 might be the D (7 bases). The CDR3 loop spans 15 amino acids. V was shortened by 7 bases and J by 4 bases, with 17 bases between the two germline ends. Germline CDR1 and CDR2: MNHNY and SVGAGI (reference sequence). CDR3 coding DNA: TGTGCCAGCACGACTAAAGGGGGGGCGTACAATGAGCAGTTCTTC. This translates into CASTTKGGAYNEQFF.

Notes on this clone: Sequence at one end of the junction differs from germline and may be a read error. Other DNA sequences in the same sample also yield this CDR3. The chain links TRBV6-1 to TRBJ1-6; D gene unclear. This CDR3 spans 17 amino acids. CDR1 and CDR2 (germline): MNHNS, SASEGT. CDR3 coding DNA: TGTGCCAGCAGTGAGGTAGGCGGAAGCTCCTATAATTCCCCCCTCCACTTT. It is translated as CASSEVGGSSYNSPLHF.

The J gene is TRBJ1-1, the V gene TRBV30; 7 bases align to TRBD1. J was trimmed by 0 bases and V by 3 bases; bases with no gene match: 1. Germline CDR1 GTSNPN, CDR2 SVGIG (reference sequence). The CDR3 is 13 residues long. The CDR3, as DNA: TGTGCCTGGAGGGGACAGATGAACACTGAAGCTTTCTTT. Translated: CAWRGQMNTEAFF.

CDR3 coding DNA: TGTGCCAGCAGCGTTACCGGGACAGGAGTCTACAATGAGCAGTTCTTC. Residues: CASSVTGTGVYNEQFF. This chain joins TRBV7-2 and TRBJ2-1, with TRBD1 matching 8 bases. CDR3 length equals 16 residues. V was pared by 5 bases and J by 3 bases, with 9 bases of the junction left unmatched. Germline V gene data show CDR1 as SGHTA and CDR2 as FQGNSA.

The count of this clone is one. The rearrangement joins TRBV29-1 to TRBJ2-7; TRBD1 matches 7 bases. The CDR3 totals 11 residues. Germline lookup yields CDR1 SQVTM and CDR2 ANQGSEA. V was clipped by 7 bases and J by 3 bases; unmatched bases: 3. CDR3 in amino acids: CSGGTDYEQYF. The DNA for the CDR3 is TGCAGCGGAGGGACAGACTACGAGCAGTACTTC.

This chain uses TRBV11-3 with TRBJ2-1; possibly TRBD2 for D (5 bases). The V gene lost 1 base and the J gene lost 7 bases, with 8 bases spanning the gap. CDR3 length: 13 residues. Germline CDR1 is SGHNT and CDR2 is YENEEA. The CDR3 here is CASSLGPGNEQFF. The CDR3 coding sequence is TGTGCCAGCAGCTTAGGGCCGGGGAATGAGCAGTTCTTC.

Worth noting for this clone: Additional DNA sequences in this sample encode the identical CDR3. The rearrangement joins TRBV10-3 to TRBJ1-6; tentative D call: TRBD1 (6 bases). The V gene's germline CDR1 is ENHRY and CDR2 SYGVKD. Trimming took 4 bases from V and 13 from J, leaving 14 bases between them. This CDR3 comprises 13 residues. The CDR3 DNA reads as TGTGCCATCAGTGTGGGGGCGAACTCCCCCCTCCACTTT. Its protein is CAISVGANSPLHF.

The V call is TRBV7-9, the J call TRBJ1-5; D possibly corresponds to TRBD1 (5 bases). Germline assignment: CDR1 SEHNR and CDR2 FQNEAQ (reference sequence). This CDR3 comprises 11 residues. The V gene lost 5 bases and the J gene lost 11 bases, with 10 bases spanning the gap. CDR3 sequence reads: CASSVGGTQHF. As DNA, the CDR3 is TGTGCCAGCAGCGTTGGGGGGACCCAGCATTTT. Supplemented by reference TRBV7-9 and TRBJ1-5, the full variable domain reads DTGVSQNPRHKITKRGQNVTFRCDPISEHNRLYWYRQTLGQGPEFLTYFQNEAQLEKSRLLSDRFSAERPKGSFSTLEIQRTEQGDSAMYLCASSVGGTQHFGDGTRLSIL.

The chain combines TRBV5-8 with TRBJ1-5; D not resolved. Trimming took off 0 bases at V and 4 bases at J, with 11 bases between the two ends. The germline CDR1 and CDR2 sequences are SGHTS and YDEGEE. The CDR3 sequence is 15 residues long. The CDR3 DNA reads TGTGCCAGCAGCTTGGTGTCGGGGAATAATCAGCCCCAGCATTTT. Its protein is CASSLVSGNNQPQHF.

The chain couples TRBV5-6 to TRBJ2-6, with no clear D. This CDR3 is built from 17 residues. The V gene's germline CDR1 is SGHDT and CDR2 YYEEEE. With 0 bases removed from V and 0 bases from J, the gap between germline ends came to 10 bases. CDR3 DNA: TGTGCCAGCAGCTTGGCCGGGTCCCACTCTGGGGCCAACGTCCTGACTTTC. Amino acid sequence: CASSLAGSHSGANVLTF.

This clone was picked up one time. This sequence joins TRBV7-9 and TRBJ2-2; possible D gene TRBD1, 5 bases. The CDR3 is made up of 14 amino acids. Trimming removed 5 bases from V and 1 base from J, with 8 bases in between. Germline V lookup: CDR1 SEHNR, CDR2 FQNEAQ (reference sequence). CDR3: CASSPGQNTGELFF. The CDR3 region has the DNA TGTGCCAGCAGCCCCGGACAGAACACCGGGGAGCTGTTTTTT.

The chain links TRBV29-1 to TRBJ2-7; D is possibly TRBD2 (5 bases). Trimming took off 7 bases at V and 3 bases at J, with 16 bases between the two ends. The CDR3 loop spans 13 amino acids. Germline V gene data show CDR1 as SQVTM and CDR2 as ANQGSEA. CDR3 nucleotides: TGCAGCGCCGGTCCCTCCGGAGGCTACGAGCAGTACTTC. As protein: CSAGPSGGYEQYF.

As for this clone: An end of the junction does not agree with germline; a read error may underlie this. Other DNA sequences from this sample encode an identical CDR3 as well. J is TRBJ1-6 and V is TRBV6-5; TRBD1 agrees at 10 bases. The V gene's germline CDR1 is MNHEY and CDR2 SVGAGI. The CDR3 runs to 15 residues. The CDR3 reads CASSPGQGVNSPLHF. The CDR3 DNA reads as TGTGCCAGCAGTCCCGGACAGGGGGTTAATTCCCCCCTCCACTTT.